This TCR beta chain originates from a study of blood T cells in healthy people across ages (dated by TCRdb to the mid-2010s). For the study in its entirety: In model experiments, template switching captured about one uniquely barcoded TCR beta cDNA molecule for every two T cells. Using deep sequencing normalized with unique cDNA molecular identifiers, the study measured how TCR beta repertoire diversity changes with age. Donors were grouped into four age groups: young (average 16 years), middle-aged (around 39), aged (62) and long-lived (over 80). Donors of different ages were randomly distributed across sequencing lanes to avoid experimental bias. Two additional independent replicas of 1 million unique cDNA reads from the same blood draw were analyzed for two donors (one aged 18 to 30 and one aged 80 or older).

The roughly 39 donors, aged roughly 6 to 90 years, were systemically healthy Caucasian individuals from Russia. Each donor gave 8.5 to 10 milliliters of peripheral blood, collected into EDTA-treated Vacutainer tubes. Ficoll-Paque density-gradient centrifugation was used to isolate PBMCs, with at least 7 million obtained per sample. Total RNA was extracted from PBMCs with Trizol reagent, with at least 5 micrograms obtained per sample. For every donor, an aliquot of PBMCs went through flow cytometry to measure the percentages of naive CD45RAhigh/CD27high T cells. The library was made by 5' RACE. Sequencing relied on an Illumina HiSeq 2500. A second about 6 to 11 cycle PCR used a sample-barcoded 5' primer and a J-beta primer mix. A template-switch 5' adaptor carrying 12 random nucleotides introduced a unique molecular identifier onto each TCR beta cDNA molecule. At least 2.5 million CDR3-containing paired-end reads were obtained from each sample. First-strand cDNA was synthesized from all RNA with the Mint cDNA synthesis kit, primed by a TRBC-specific oligonucleotide. Following uracil-DNA glycosylase treatment, a first 18-cycle PCR with universal primers M1SS and BC2_uni_R was performed on all cDNA. The authors' analysis ran thus. For normalization, 1 million high-quality reads, each with a distinct molecular identifier, were randomly selected from each sample. Reads with shared molecular identifiers were discarded instead of being binned into consensus sequences. MiTCR, with a Q25 quality threshold and the strictest error-elimination algorithm, was used for CDR3 identification, clonotype clustering and error correction. A nonparametric unseen species model using Euler transformation provided a lower-bound estimate of total TCR beta diversity. The raw public reads went through TCRdb reprocessing: fastp at Q25, MiXCR clone calling, in-frame beta chains kept. Rows with a matching CDR3 protein are joined into one entry that keeps the most common DNA and genes. What appears here as the V and J calls and clone size reflects TCRdb's work, not the paper's. The sample contains approximately 1.5 million distinct CDR3 sequences, 42% of them found a single time. About 4% of the sample belongs to the ten largest clones.

This clonotype was detected a few times. Its antigen is still unknown. Base qualities were left out, and no much larger clone turns up one base away. Here is what the overall study found, with its caveats: Observed TCR beta diversity per million T cells fell roughly linearly with age, and a significant reduction was already apparent by age roughly 40. Donor CMV infection status was unknown, potentially confounding age-related changes in expanded clonotypes. The long-lived group showed more naive CD4+ T cells, fewer expanded clones and increased TCR diversity than the aged group, suggesting age selection. Because profiling used bulk unsorted PBMCs, naive and antigen-experienced compartments could not be compared conclusively. Estimates of total diversity based on one million sequenced T cells were regarded as lower bounds and as underestimates. Observed TCR beta diversity correlated strongly with the percentage of naive T cells measured by flow cytometry.

CDR1 is given as SGHTA and CDR2 as FQGNSA, both from the germline V gene. The CDR3 has 13 amino acids, counting the end cysteine and phenylalanine. The sequence is cut down to CDR3 DNA, 39 bases in frame from base 1. Deletion took 2 bases off V and 9 bases off J, with a span of 8 bases between the germline ends. Recombination connected TRBV7-2 to TRBJ1-6; confidence is insufficient to name the D gene. Sequencing was carried out using blood. This clonotype originated in a woman between 18 and 29 years old in good health. The bases read TGTGCCAGCAGCTTACAGGTTTCTTCACCCCTCCACTTT. The translation is CASSLQVSSPLHF.